The 13 T cell receptor beta chains given below trace back to one sample, sequenced in a study of type 1 regulatory T cells. These receptors are not linked to any known antigen. TCRdb reprocessed the reads with MiXCR, giving one entry per CDR3 protein. The sample includes more than 60,000 distinct CDR3 sequences, approximately 50% of them seen just once. The specimen sequenced was cultured non-Tr1 T cells, either the whole culture or a sorted T cell fraction (not recorded which). The source of these receptors is a human donor in good health.

There are a few counts of this clonotype. The J gene is TRBJ1-1, the V gene TRBV5-1; D is unclear. The CDR3 length is 15 residues. CDR1 is SGHRS and CDR2 is YFSETQ in the germline V gene. The V end was cut by 0 bases, the J end by 1 base, with 10 bases between. The DNA of the CDR3 is TGCGCCAGCAGCTTGGCCCCGGAGAGGAACACTGAAGCTTTCTTT. It yields the protein CASSLAPERNTEAFF.

This clonotype was observed a single time. The final CDR3 position lacks the conserved phenylalanine or tryptophan, pointing to a likely read error. V and J are TRBV7-9 and TRBJ1-1, with 9 bases that match TRBD1. Germline V gene lookup returns CDR1 SEHNR and CDR2 FQNEAQ (reference sequence). This CDR3 region has 14 residues. J lost 4 bases, V lost 2 bases, and 2 bases had no gene match. The chain's CDR3 is CASSLRDRATEAFC. The CDR3 nucleotides read TGTGCCAGCAGCTTACGGGACAGGGCCACTGAAGCTTTCTGT.

V usage is TRBV27 and J usage is TRBJ2-7, with 10 nucleotides matching TRBD1. The CDR3 sequence is 15 residues long. The germline gives CDR1 MNHEY, CDR2 SMNVEV (reference sequence). J was trimmed by 2 bases and V by 6 bases; bases with no gene match: 7. CDR3 amino acids: CASSRGTGDAYEQYF. CDR3 sequence (DNA): TGTGCCAGCAGCCGTGGGACAGGGGATGCCTACGAGCAGTACTTC.

The CDR3, as DNA: TGTGCCAGCAGCTTCCCGGACAGGGGAGAGACCCAGTACTTC. Its translation: CASSFPDRGETQYF. V gene TRBV7-9 combines with J gene TRBJ2-5, with TRBD1 identical over 9 bases. J gave up 4 bases and V 3 bases, and 3 bases lay outside the gene matches. The CDR3 runs 14 residues. Germline loops: CDR1 SEHNR, CDR2 FQNEAQ (reference sequence).

The V call is TRBV12-3 or TRBV12-4, the J call TRBJ1-2; 8 bases line up with TRBD1. The ends lost 9 bases at V and 3 bases at J; junction bases unmatched: 12. The CDR3 spans 15 residues. CDR3 nucleotides: TGTGCCAGTAGGGAATCAGGGGGCATGGACTATGGCTACACCTTC. As protein: CASRESGGMDYGYTF.

V gene TRBV7-2 combines with J gene TRBJ2-1; D call uncertain. The V end lost 5 bases, the J end lost 9 bases, and 14 bases lay between the germline ends. This CDR3 region has 13 residues. From germline, CDR1 is SGHTA and CDR2 FQGNSA. CDR3 DNA: TGTGCCAGCAGCAACCACAAAGCGTTTGAGCAGTTCTTC. This translates into CASSNHKAFEQFF.

This clonotype came up a few times. The chain employs TRBV20-1 and TRBJ2-7, with a weak D call TRBD2 (6 bases). V gave up 2 bases and J gave up 4 bases, with 15 bases separating them. CDR1 and CDR2 (germline): DFQATT, SNEGSKA (reference sequence). CDR3 size: 14 residues. The DNA for the CDR3 is TGCAGTGCTAGATCTGCGGGGTTTGGGTACGAGCAGTACTTC. It yields the protein CSARSAGFGYEQYF.

This chain joins TRBV11-2 and TRBJ2-7; weak D call: TRBD1 (5 bases). The germline gives CDR1 SGHAT, CDR2 FQNNGV. Trimming took 0 bases from V and 3 from J, leaving 9 bases between them. This CDR3 has 14 residues. The CDR3 protein is CASSLDRVLYEQYF. CDR3 DNA sequence: TGTGCCAGCAGCTTAGACAGGGTGCTCTACGAGCAGTACTTC.

This clonotype was detected only a few times. The chain carries TRBV7-9 and TRBJ1-1, with TRBD1 as a possible D gene (5 bases). Trimming removed 9 bases at V and 2 bases at J, with 16 bases between. CDR1 and CDR2 from the germline V gene are SEHNR and FQNEAQ (reference sequence). This CDR3 has 14 amino acids. The CDR3 coding sequence is TGTGCCAGTAGGACACTCTCTTTAAACACTGAAGCTTTCTTT. Its translation is CASRTLSLNTEAFF.

Many counts were recorded for this clonotype. The chain carries TRBV4-2 and TRBJ1-2; a possible D gene is TRBD1 (5 bases). CDR1 and CDR2 from the germline V gene are LGHNA and YNFKEQ. The CDR3 consists of 15 residues. Trimming stripped 1 base from V and 1 base from J, with 10 bases between. The CDR3 protein is CASSQATTVNYGYTF. The CDR3 DNA sequence: TGTGCCAGCAGCCAAGCGACGACAGTTAACTATGGCTACACCTTC.

The chain has TRBV7-2 and TRBJ2-7; TRBD2 matches 12 bases. With 6 bases clipped from V and 7 bases from J, the junction kept 10 bases outside the gene matches. The CDR3 is 15 residues long. Germline V gives CDR1 SGHTA, CDR2 FQGNSA. CDR3 amino acids: CASRPRTSGTGEQYF. The CDR3 bases are TGTGCCAGCAGACCCCGGACTAGCGGGACCGGGGAGCAGTACTTC.

CDR3 nucleotides: TGTGCCAGCAACGGAGGGCAGGGGGTTGAAAAACTGTTTTTT. Protein: CASNGGQGVEKLFF. V is TRBV7-2 and J is TRBJ1-4; TRBD1 aligns across 7 bases. This CDR3 is built from 14 residues. Germline values: CDR1 SGHTA, CDR2 FQGNSA. J gave up 7 bases and V 7 bases, and 9 bases lay outside the gene matches.

This clonotype was recorded only once. The J gene is TRBJ2-7, the V gene TRBV6-2 or TRBV6-3; 11 nucleotides line up with TRBD1. Germline lookup yields CDR1 MNHEY and CDR2 SVGEGT. The length of the CDR3 is 15 residues. Trimming took 0 bases from V and 3 from J; bases not matched to a gene: 1. The CDR3 DNA sequence: TGTGCCAGCAGTTACTCCGGGACAGGGGGCTACGAGCAGTACTTC. It codes for CASSYSGTGGYEQYF.